The following is a TCR beta chain sequence with its context. Its matching antigen is unknown. This specimen belongs to a study of T cells in localized non-small cell lung cancer. Notes on the study in general: Of the top 100 tumor clones, median around 62 were in adjacent lung, approximately 28 among its top 100. Investigators sequenced only a single tumor region, leaving heterogeneity possible.

Profiling relied on immunoSEQ multiplex PCR, and the TCRdb table lists in-frame clones only, not all of them. The sample carries over 25,000 clones, roughly 90% recorded once. Germline-derived CDR1 and CDR2 are SGDLS and YYNGEE. CDR3 length: 13 residues. The J segment lost 4 bases and the V segment lost 3 bases, leaving 3 bases of the junction unmatched. This sequence was found in a female donor aged 60 or older with stage I lung adenocarcinoma. The chain recombines TRBV9 with TRBJ1-2; 7 positions match TRBD1. The sample in question was peripheral blood, obtained before any cancer treatment. The CDR3 loop reads CASSARTGYGYTF. The CDR3 region has the DNA TGTGCCAGCAGCGCCCGGACAGGCTATGGCTACACCTTC.